Below, 3 T cell receptor beta chains from the same sample are listed, as sequenced in a study of T cells in localized non-small cell lung cancer. Generated by immunoSEQ multiplex PCR, the TCRdb table keeps only in-frame clones and is missing some. The sample includes some 27,000 clones, about 88% of them seen just once. This specimen was peripheral blood, taken before any cancer treatment. These receptors all come from a female donor older than 55 with stage III squamous cell lung carcinoma.

The chain recombines TRBV5-6 with TRBJ2-4; possibly TRBD1 or TRBD2 for D (5 bases each). This CDR3 region has 15 residues. V lost 2 bases, J lost 0 bases, and 9 bases lay in between. CDR1 is SGHDT and CDR2 is YYEEEE in the germline V gene. In DNA form, the CDR3 reads TGTGCCAGCAGCTTTTCCGGGACAGCCAAAAACATTCAGTACTTC. Protein product: CASSFSGTAKNIQYF.

The V call is TRBV7-9, the J call TRBJ2-5; no definite D call. This CDR3 has 13 residues. The ends were cut back, 1 base at V and 7 bases at J, with 10 bases in the middle. Germline CDR1 SEHNR, CDR2 FQNEAQ (reference sequence). DNA of the CDR3: TGTGCCAGCAGCTTAGAGCCTTTGTCGACCCAGTACTTC. Protein: CASSLEPLSTQYF.

The genes are TRBV5-6 and TRBJ1-5; weak D call: TRBD1 (5 bases). V dropped 2 bases and J dropped 0 bases, with 15 bases sitting between them. The germline V gene has CDR1 SGHDT and CDR2 YYEEEE. The CDR3 contains 17 residues. The CDR3 nucleotides read TGTGCCAGCAGCTTTGGGGGAACGTTCTATAGCAATCAGCCCCAGCATTTT. This codes for CASSFGGTFYSNQPQHF.